Below, 23 T cell receptor beta chains from the same sample are listed, as sequenced in a study of blood T cell repertoires in COVID-19. Using immunoSEQ multiplex PCR, the repertoire was profiled, and TCRdb retains in-frame clones only, with some absent. Seen here are about 190,000 clones, approximately 91% observed once, and the top ten hold around 6.6%. The sequenced material came from peripheral blood. Receptors originate from a man aged 35 to 55 with acute or convalescent COVID-19.

The CDR3 loop reads CASSTPGTSGGELTDTQYF. The DNA of the CDR3 is TGTGCCAGCAGCACACCCGGGACTAGCGGGGGGGAACTCACAGATACGCAGTATTTT. This chain uses TRBV7-2 with TRBJ2-3; 16 nucleotides agree with TRBD2. CDR1 is SGHTA and CDR2 is FQGNSA in the germline V gene. This CDR3 is built from 19 residues. V was clipped by 5 bases and J by 2 bases; unmatched bases: 10.

As for this clone: Other DNA sequences of this sample code for an identical CDR3. The V and J genes are TRBV19 and TRBJ1-2, with D perhaps matching TRBD1 (5 bases). Trimming left V 3 bases short and J 4 bases short, with 9 bases between. Germline assignment: CDR1 LNHDA and CDR2 SQIVND (reference sequence). This CDR3 comprises 13 residues. CDR3 nucleotides: TGTGCCAGTAGTATCCAGGGCTCCTATGGCTACACCTTC. Translating it yields CASSIQGSYGYTF. The whole variable domain, remainder taken from reference TRBV19 and TRBJ1-2, is DGGITQSPKYLFRKEGQNVTLSCEQNLNHDAMYWYRQDPGQGLRLIYYSQIVNDFQKGDIAEGYSVSREKKESFPLTVTSAQKNPTAFYLCASSIQGSYGYTFGSGTRLTVV.

Only a few counts were recorded for this clone. The genes are TRBV30 and TRBJ1-2; no clear D gene. Germline values: CDR1 GTSNPN, CDR2 SVGIG (reference sequence). This CDR3 is 11 amino acids long. Trimming took off 0 bases at V and 8 bases at J, with 7 bases between the two ends. The CDR3 nucleotides read TGTGCCTGGAGTGTCCCGGGGGGCTACACCTTC. This translates into CAWSVPGGYTF.

This chain uses TRBV21-1 with TRBJ1-5. TRBV21-1 represents a pseudogene. The CDR3 covers 16 residues. For the CDR3, the DNA is TGTGCCAGCAGCAAAGGGGGGGGGCTCCCCCATCAGCCCCAGCATTTT. Translation: CASSKGGGLPHQPQHF.

The chain is built from TRBV2 and TRBJ2-3; 10 bases align to TRBD1. The length of the CDR3 is 15 residues. V lost 5 bases, J lost 5 bases, and 7 bases stayed unmatched. CDR1 and CDR2 from the germline V gene are SNHLY and FYNNEI. The CDR3 region has the DNA TGTGCCAGCAGTCGAGACAGGGGGCGCGGAGATACGCAGTATTTT. This encodes CASSRDRGRGDTQYF.

The rearrangement links TRBV5-1 to TRBJ1-1; D is ambiguous. V was clipped by 0 bases and J by 1 base, with 10 bases between them. CDR1 is SGHRS, CDR2 YFSETQ, per germline. The CDR3 runs 15 residues. The DNA for the CDR3 is TGCGCCAGCAGCTTGGTCGGAGATCAGAACACTGAAGCTTTCTTT. Translating it yields CASSLVGDQNTEAFF.

The V gene is TRBV30, the J gene TRBJ1-1, with 7 nucleotides matching TRBD1. From germline, CDR1 is GTSNPN and CDR2 SVGIG (reference sequence). This CDR3 region has 15 residues. Losses at the gene ends were 3 bases for V and 5 bases for J; bases not matched to a gene: 12. The CDR3 region has the DNA TGTGCCTGGAGGGGGACCAACAGGGGAACGACTGAAGCTTTCTTT. It is translated as CAWRGTNRGTTEAFF.

The chain is built from TRBV11-2 and TRBJ1-6, with no clear D. The CDR3 consists of 13 residues. The germline V gene encodes CDR1 SGHAT and CDR2 FQNNGV. The V end lost 4 bases, the J end lost 7 bases, and 8 bases lay between the germline ends. CDR3 nucleotides: TGTGCCAGCAGCTCTTTGAGAAATTCACCCCTCCACTTT. It translates to CASSSLRNSPLHF.

The chain recombines TRBV6-2 or TRBV6-3 with TRBJ1-5, with TRBD1 identical over 7 bases. CDR1 is MNHEY and CDR2 is SVGEGT in the germline V gene. V shed 5 bases and J 2 bases; nucleotides not matched to a gene: 9. The CDR3 sequence is 16 residues long. The CDR3 region is CASSRQGVGGNQPQHF. The CDR3 DNA sequence: TGTGCCAGCAGTCGACAGGGCGTCGGGGGCAATCAGCCCCAGCATTTT.

A single count supports this clone. The chain is built from TRBV19 and TRBJ2-6, with 7 nucleotides matching TRBD2. V was pared by 6 bases and J by 0 bases, with 5 bases of the junction left unmatched. Per germline, CDR1 LNHDA and CDR2 SQIVND (reference sequence). CDR3 length equals 16 residues. CDR3 protein: CASSPGGSSGANVLTF. CDR3 nucleotides: TGTGCCAGTAGCCCCGGGGGGAGCTCTGGGGCCAACGTCCTGACTTTC.

The gene calls are TRBV2 and TRBJ2-2, with TRBD1 identical over 7 bases. This CDR3 has 14 amino acids. V was pared by 7 bases and J by 0 bases, with 2 bases of the junction left unmatched. Germline V lookup: CDR1 SNHLY, CDR2 FYNNEI. CDR3 sequence: CASMDRSNTGELFF. The CDR3 DNA reads as TGTGCCAGCATGGACAGGTCGAACACCGGGGAGCTGTTTTTT.

The chain combines TRBV6-5 with TRBJ2-1; 8 bases are a match to TRBD1. This CDR3 contains 15 residues. Per germline, CDR1 MNHEY and CDR2 SVGAGI. V was pared by 5 bases and J by 9 bases, with 12 bases of the junction left unmatched. The CDR3 reads CASSPGTGARGEQFF. CDR3 nucleotides: TGTGCCAGCAGTCCCGGGACAGGCGCGAGGGGTGAGCAGTTCTTC.

This clone was found once. The chain employs TRBV21-1 and TRBJ2-1; the listed D gene, TRBD1, was not tested against the DNA. TRBV21-1 is listed as a pseudogene. The CDR3 loop spans 16 amino acids. The CDR3 DNA reads TGTGCCAGCAGCAATTGGAAAGGGGGTCGTCACAATGAGCAGTTCTTC. It is translated as CASSNWKGGRHNEQFF.

This chain links TRBV29-1 with TRBJ1-4; D is undetermined. The end of the DNA aligns better with TRBJ2-2, so the J call may be wrong. The CDR3 loop spans 11 amino acids. Germline CDR1 is SQVTM and CDR2 is ANQGSEA. This CDR3 is CSVATTGELFF. The CDR3 DNA sequence: TGCAGCGTAGCCACCACAGGGGAGCTGTTTTTT.

The rearrangement uses TRBV24-1 and TRBJ2-1, with 8 positions matching TRBD2. The trim removed 10 bases at V and 0 bases at J, leaving 4 bases unmatched. The CDR3 extends over 14 amino acids. Germline assignment: CDR1 KGHDR and CDR2 SFDVKD. The CDR3 DNA follows: TGTGCCACATCGGGGGGGAGCTCCTACAATGAGCAGTTCTTC. It yields the protein CATSGGSSYNEQFF.

This clone was recorded only once. V gene TRBV28 combines with J gene TRBJ2-7; unclear D gene. CDR1 and CDR2 (germline): MDHEN, SYDVKM. The V end lost 5 bases, the J end lost 1 base, and 12 bases lay between the germline ends. The CDR3 is 14 residues long. The CDR3 region is CASSPPARSYEQYF. In nucleotides, the CDR3 is TGTGCCAGCAGTCCTCCGGCCAGGTCCTACGAGCAGTACTTC.

The chain couples TRBV19 to TRBJ1-1; 8 bases align to TRBD1. CDR3 size: 15 residues. Germline V lookup: CDR1 LNHDA, CDR2 SQIVND (reference sequence). Trimming took 5 bases from V and 5 from J; bases not matched to a gene: 10. The CDR3 region is CASSLQQGGRTEAFF. DNA for the CDR3: TGTGCCAGTAGTCTACAACAGGGGGGAAGGACTGAAGCTTTCTTT.

This clone was counted only a few times. The chain has TRBV5-4 and TRBJ2-5; TRBD1 matches 8 bases. The CDR3 length is 13 residues. CDR1 and CDR2 from the germline V gene are SGHNT and YYREEE (reference sequence). V shed 4 bases and J 1 base; nucleotides not matched to a gene: 0. This CDR3 reads CASSGQGQETQYF. CDR3 DNA: TGTGCCAGCAGCGGACAGGGCCAAGAGACCCAGTACTTC.

This chain uses TRBV30 with TRBJ1-4; unclear D gene. Germline V lookup: CDR1 GTSNPN, CDR2 SVGIG (reference sequence). The CDR3 runs 14 residues. The germline V and J ends were trimmed by 4 bases and 0 bases, with 9 bases remaining between them. The CDR3 DNA follows: TGTGCCTGGACGCACAGTTCAACTAATGAAAAACTGTTTTTT. Translating it yields CAWTHSSTNEKLFF.

This chain links TRBV27 with TRBJ2-1; 12 nucleotides agree with TRBD2. Trimming removed 2 bases from V and 10 bases from J; junction bases left unmatched: 9. Germline V gives CDR1 MNHEY, CDR2 SMNVEV (reference sequence). This CDR3 has 16 residues. The CDR3 loop is CASSLLAGGRGREQFF. The CDR3 DNA reads as TGTGCCAGCAGTTTACTAGCGGGGGGGCGGGGACGGGAGCAGTTCTTC.

V gene TRBV19 combines with J gene TRBJ2-5, with a tentative D call TRBD1 (6 bases). The V end was cut by 1 base, the J end by 5 bases, with 17 bases between. Per germline, CDR1 LNHDA and CDR2 SQIVND (reference sequence). The CDR3 length is 16 residues. CDR3 protein: CASSIAPVRGIETQYF. In nucleotides, the CDR3 is TGTGCCAGTAGTATAGCCCCGGTCAGGGGAATTGAGACCCAGTACTTC.

On this clone itself: One end of the junction varies from germline; a read error may be responsible. The chain couples TRBV27 to TRBJ2-7; perhaps TRBD1 as D (5 bases). This CDR3 is 17 amino acids long. From germline, CDR1 is MNHEY and CDR2 SMNVEV (reference sequence). As DNA, the CDR3 is TGTGCCAGCAGCTTATTGCCCCCCGGGTCAGGGATCTACGAGCAGTACTTC. Translated, it gives CASSLLPPGSGIYEQYF.

The chain carries TRBV5-1 and TRBJ1-3, with 7 bases fitting TRBD1. CDR1 and CDR2 (germline): SGHRS, YFSETQ. This CDR3 has 15 amino acids. V was pared by 4 bases and J by 2 bases, with 6 bases of the junction left unmatched. The CDR3 DNA sequence: TGCGCCAGCAGCACCCTTCAGGGGGCTGGAAACACCATATATTTT. Its translation: CASSTLQGAGNTIYF.